Below, 20 T cell receptor beta chains from the same sample are listed, as sequenced in a study of blood T cells in healthy people across ages. Alongside a J-beta primer mix, a sample-barcoded 5' primer served in a second PCR lasting about 7 to 12 cycles. Using its own MiXCR run on the 5' RACE reads, TCRdb lists one record per CDR3 protein. The table includes 650,000 to 800,000 distinct CDR3 sequences, 52% detected once. Sequencing used blood. All receptors come from a woman over 75 in good health.

This chain links TRBV20-1 with TRBJ1-5; D call uncertain. This CDR3 contains 14 residues. Trimming took 6 bases from V and 1 from J, leaving 13 bases between them. CDR1 and CDR2 (germline): DFQATT, SNEGSKA (reference sequence). In DNA, the CDR3 is TGCAGTGCCAGGACGGGTCCCAGCAATCAGCCCCAGCATTTT. It encodes CSARTGPSNQPQHF.

The chain has TRBV6-5 and TRBJ2-3, with D unresolved. The CDR3 covers 14 residues. Per the germline V gene, CDR1 is MNHEY and CDR2 is SVGAGI. V lost 6 bases to trimming and J lost 1 base, with 11 bases between them. CDR3 region: CASSYGPGTDTQYF. CDR3 DNA: TGTGCCAGCAGCTATGGTCCTGGCACAGATACGCAGTATTTT.

The chain employs TRBV21-1 and TRBJ2-1; the table calls TRBD2, which could not be checked here. TRBV21-1 is described as a pseudogene. This CDR3 region has 12 residues. The CDR3 coding sequence is TGTGCCAGCCGGGAGGGATACAATGAGCAGTTCTTC. Translating it yields CASREGYNEQFF.

J is TRBJ2-1 and V is TRBV12-3 or TRBV12-4, with 8 bases matching TRBD2. The CDR3 covers 18 residues. With 2 bases clipped from V and 3 bases from J, the junction kept 12 bases outside the gene matches. CDR3: CASSLRASGRDLYNEQFF. CDR3 nucleotide sequence: TGTGCCAGCAGTTTACGAGCTAGCGGGCGCGACCTCTACAATGAGCAGTTCTTC.

This chain uses TRBV11-2 with TRBJ2-3, with TRBD2 identical over 9 bases. The CDR3 sequence is 17 residues long. Trimming removed 5 bases from V and 4 bases from J; junction bases left unmatched: 13. CDR1 is SGHAT, CDR2 FQNNGV, per germline. The CDR3 sequence is CASSPSSAAGGADTQYF. Written as DNA, the CDR3 is TGTGCCAGCAGCCCATCTTCGGCGGCGGGGGGGGCAGATACGCAGTATTTT.

The chain uses TRBV7-9 and TRBJ2-3; 8 bases match TRBD2. The CDR3 consists of 17 residues. Looked up from germline, CDR1 is SEHNR and CDR2 is FQNEAQ (reference sequence). V lost 2 bases, J lost 1 base, and 8 bases stayed unmatched. CDR3 protein: CASSLKNQGLGTDTQYF. The CDR3 DNA is TGTGCCAGCAGCTTAAAGAATCAGGGACTAGGCACAGATACGCAGTATTTT.

V usage is TRBV9 and J usage is TRBJ2-1; no definite D call. The CDR3 consists of 15 residues. Per germline, CDR1 SGDLS and CDR2 YYNGEE. Trimming pared 4 bases from V and 6 bases from J, leaving 17 bases between. The CDR3 is CASSPATSWTNEQFF. DNA for the CDR3: TGTGCCAGCAGCCCAGCTACCTCCTGGACCAATGAGCAGTTCTTC. Drawing the rest from reference TRBV9 and TRBJ2-1, the complete variable domain is DSGVTQTPKHLITATGQRVTLRCSPRSGDLSVYWYQQSLDQGLQFLIQYYNGEERAKGNILERFSAQQFPDLHSELNLSSLELGDSALYFCASSPATSWTNEQFFGPGTRLTVL.

The V gene is TRBV20-1, the J gene TRBJ1-2; TRBD1 matches at 8 bases. With 5 bases clipped from V and 4 bases from J, the junction kept 9 bases outside the gene matches. Germline V lookup: CDR1 DFQATT, CDR2 SNEGSKA (reference sequence). This CDR3 is built from 14 residues. The CDR3 DNA reads TGCAGTGCTTCTCGACAGGGGCGCGGCTATGGCTACACCTTC. It is translated as CSASRQGRGYGYTF.

This clonotype was observed many times. V gene TRBV20-1 combines with J gene TRBJ2-3; TRBD2 aligns across 7 bases. V gave up 5 bases and J gave up 1 base; unmatched junction bases: 9. There are 15 residues in the CDR3. CDR1 is DFQATT, CDR2 SNEGSKA, per germline (reference sequence). CDR3 region: CSAALLAHRTDTQYF. The CDR3 nucleotides are TGCAGTGCTGCCCTACTAGCGCATCGCACAGATACGCAGTATTTT.

This sequence joins TRBV6-6 and TRBJ2-1; a weak D match, TRBD2 (6 bases). The CDR3 loop spans 13 amino acids. The V gene's germline CDR1 is MNHNY and CDR2 SVGAGI (reference sequence). V dropped 5 bases and J dropped 10 bases, with 15 bases sitting between them. The CDR3 DNA reads TGTGCCAGCAGTGACGATTACAGCGGGGAGCAGTTCTTC. The encoded protein is CASSDDYSGEQFF.

There are a few counts of this clonotype. This chain connects TRBV2 to TRBJ2-3; D is uncertain. V gave up 3 bases and J gave up 3 bases, with 22 bases separating them. The length of the CDR3 is 18 residues. Germline loops: CDR1 SNHLY, CDR2 FYNNEI. The CDR3 nucleotides are TGTGCCAGCAGTGAGGGTCGGACCGGCTGGATGTTGACAGATACGCAGTATTTT. Protein product: CASSEGRTGWMLTDTQYF.

The chain couples TRBV20-1 to TRBJ2-1, with 15 bases fitting TRBD2. The CDR3 is 18 amino acids. Germline-derived CDR1 and CDR2 are DFQATT and SNEGSKA (reference sequence). The V and J ends lost 6 bases and 8 bases, in that order; junction bases with no gene match: 17. In DNA, the CDR3 is TGCAGTGCGAGCCTTACCGGGACTAGCGGGGGGTGGGCAGATGAGCAGTTCTTC. Translating gives CSASLTGTSGGWADEQFF.

The gene calls are TRBV29-1 and TRBJ1-2; TRBD1 aligns across 7 bases. Looked up from germline, CDR1 is SQVTM and CDR2 is ANQGSEA. V shed 1 base and J 0 bases; nucleotides not matched to a gene: 5. The CDR3 is made up of 15 amino acids. CDR3 coding DNA: TGCAGCGTTGAAGCGTTGGGACAGCCTAACTATGGCTACACCTTC. Its translation is CSVEALGQPNYGYTF.

This clonotype came up once. The chain carries TRBV5-1 and TRBJ2-4; maybe TRBD2 (6 bases). The DNA matches TRBJ2-7 better at its end, which makes the J call doubtful. The CDR3 has 14 residues. The germline V gene encodes CDR1 SGHRS and CDR2 YFSETQ. CDR3 nucleotides: TGCGCCAGCAGCTTGGGCCTCCGGGAGAACGAGCAGTACTTC. Encoded protein: CASSLGLRENEQYF.

The genes are TRBV7-9 and TRBJ2-1; TRBD2 aligns across 7 bases. CDR3 length equals 13 residues. Germline assignment: CDR1 SEHNR and CDR2 FQNEAQ (reference sequence). The J segment lost 15 bases and the V segment lost 6 bases, leaving 14 bases of the junction unmatched. The CDR3 protein is CASRPRGGTEGFF. CDR3 nucleotide sequence: TGTGCCAGCAGACCTCGGGGAGGGACTGAGGGGTTCTTC.

For this clonotype: A read error may be the cause here, since a much bigger clone is one base away. The gene calls are TRBV5-1 and TRBJ1-1; TRBD1 is a possible D gene (5 bases). This CDR3 is built from 14 residues. Germline V gene data show CDR1 as SGHRS and CDR2 as YFSETQ. Trimming left V 4 bases short and J 5 bases short, with 15 bases between. In nucleotides, the CDR3 is TGCGCCAGCAGCGTGCGGGGGGACGGGACTGAAGCTTTCTTT. Amino acids: CASSVRGDGTEAFF.

This clonotype was counted once. V usage is TRBV5-1 and J usage is TRBJ2-1, with 7 bases lining up with TRBD2. CDR3 length: 12 amino acids. Per the germline V gene, CDR1 is SGHRS and CDR2 is YFSETQ. V lost 5 bases to trimming and J lost 8 bases; unmatched junction nucleotides: 4. CDR3 in DNA: TGCGCCAGCAGGGGGGGGAACGATGAGCAGTTCTTC. It encodes CASRGGNDEQFF.

This clonotype was detected only a few times. The chain employs TRBV27 and TRBJ1-3; tentative D call: TRBD1 (6 bases). This CDR3 is built from 14 residues. Germline lookup yields CDR1 MNHEY and CDR2 SMNVEV (reference sequence). Trimming left V 2 bases short and J 4 bases short, with 9 bases between. In DNA form, the CDR3 reads TGTGCCAGCAGTTTAAGGGGGAGAGGAAACACCATATATTTT. Protein: CASSLRGRGNTIYF.

This clonotype was seen ten or more times. The genes are TRBV20-1 and TRBJ1-6, with D perhaps TRBD1 (6 bases). With 5 bases removed from V and 7 bases from J, the gap between germline ends came to 12 bases. The CDR3 has 13 amino acids. The germline V gene has CDR1 DFQATT and CDR2 SNEGSKA (reference sequence). For the CDR3, the DNA is TGCAGTGCTGCGCCAGGGGCAAATTCACCCCTCCACTTT. It yields the protein CSAAPGANSPLHF.

V is TRBV7-2 and J is TRBJ2-5; D uncertain. V lost 5 bases and J lost 2, with 12 bases in between. This CDR3 spans 14 amino acids. Germline V gives CDR1 SGHTA, CDR2 FQGNSA. The CDR3 loop is CASSPVRQQETQYF. CDR3 DNA: TGTGCCAGCAGCCCGGTGAGGCAGCAAGAGACCCAGTACTTC.